The 19 T cell receptor beta chains below come from one sample, sequenced in a study of cytomegalovirus exposure and HLA in healthy donors. Amplification used 60 Vbeta primers and 13 Jbeta primers. Only in-frame clones appear in the TCRdb table, and some are missing; sequencing was by immunoSEQ multiplex PCR. The repertoire holds some 190,000 clones, roughly 80% seen once, with around 1.6% in the top ten. The sequenced material came from PBMCs. The receptors shown here come from a woman under 30 in good health and CMV-seronegative.

The CDR3 region has the DNA TGTGCCAGCAGTCCATACAGCAGCTCCTACGAGCAGTACTTC. It encodes CASSPYSSSYEQYF. V usage is TRBV28 and J usage is TRBJ2-7; D unresolved. Per germline, CDR1 MDHEN and CDR2 SYDVKM. V was trimmed by 5 bases and J by 0 bases, leaving 11 bases between them. The CDR3 has 14 amino acids.

The V gene is TRBV25-1, the J gene TRBJ2-5, with TRBD1 matching 8 bases. This CDR3 comprises 15 residues. V lost 8 bases to trimming and J lost 5 bases; unmatched junction nucleotides: 13. Germline V CDR1 and CDR2: MGHDK, SYGVNS. The CDR3 sequence is CASRGFQGAWETQYF. CDR3 DNA sequence: TGTGCCAGCCGGGGGTTTCAGGGGGCTTGGGAGACCCAGTACTTC.

J is TRBJ1-2 and V is TRBV6-5; 9 positions agree with TRBD1. There are 12 residues in the CDR3. The V and J ends lost 8 bases and 2 bases, in that order; junction bases with no gene match: 0. Germline loops: CDR1 MNHEY, CDR2 SVGAGI. In DNA form, the CDR3 reads TGTGCCAGCGGACAGGGGAACTATGGCTACACCTTC. Its protein product is CASGQGNYGYTF.

CDR3 sequence (DNA): TGTGCCAGCAGCTTGGGGGACATACATCAGCCCCAGCATTTT. As protein: CASSLGDIHQPQHF. The rearrangement joins TRBV7-8 to TRBJ1-5; tentatively, D is TRBD1 (6 bases). The germline V and J ends were trimmed by 3 bases and 5 bases, with 11 bases remaining between them. Germline loops: CDR1 SGHVS, CDR2 FQNEAQ. The CDR3 runs 14 residues.

This CDR3 is CAISESLQGNTEAFF. The CDR3 DNA sequence: TGTGCCATCAGTGAGTCGTTACAGGGAAACACTGAAGCTTTCTTT. The chain links TRBV10-3 to TRBJ1-1; tentative D call: TRBD1 (6 bases). Germline assignment: CDR1 ENHRY and CDR2 SYGVKD. V shed 0 bases and J shed 2 bases, with 10 bases lying between them. There are 15 residues in the CDR3.

For this clone: The same CDR3 arises from other DNA sequences in this sample as well. The V call is TRBV5-1, the J call TRBJ1-4; 7 bases match TRBD1. This CDR3 contains 16 residues. With V trimmed by 4 bases and J by 2 bases, 8 bases remained unmatched. The germline gives CDR1 SGHRS, CDR2 YFSETQ. The CDR3 reads CASSLPPTGTNEKLFF. CDR3 coding DNA: TGCGCCAGCAGCCTACCTCCGACAGGGACTAATGAAAAACTGTTTTTT.

V usage is TRBV7-3 and J usage is TRBJ2-3, with 10 bases fitting TRBD2. Germline CDR1 and CDR2: SGHTA and FQGTGA. The CDR3 runs 16 residues. The junction had 5 bases not matched to a gene; V was cut back by 4 bases and J by 1 base. This chain's CDR3 is CASSWDGTSGTDTQYF. The DNA of the CDR3 is TGTGCCAGCAGCTGGGACGGGACTAGCGGCACAGATACGCAGTATTTT.

This clone has just one count. The rearrangement joins TRBV30 to TRBJ2-3; TRBD2 agrees at 8 bases. The CDR3 is 14 residues long. The germline CDR1 and CDR2 sequences are GTSNPN and SVGIG (reference sequence). V shed 3 bases, J shed 5 bases, and the junction held 7 bases outside the gene matches. CDR3 residues: CAWSIGLAVDTQYF. Written as DNA, the CDR3 is TGTGCCTGGAGCATCGGACTAGCAGTAGATACGCAGTATTTT.

The rearrangement links TRBV30 to TRBJ2-1, with 7 bases fitting TRBD2. V was clipped by 2 bases and J by 4 bases; unmatched bases: 5. Per germline, CDR1 GTSNPN and CDR2 SVGIG (reference sequence). The CDR3 runs 14 residues. The CDR3 sequence is CAWSPSGDYNEQFF. DNA of the CDR3: TGTGCCTGGAGTCCTAGCGGAGATTACAATGAGCAGTTCTTC.

This sequence joins TRBV5-1 and TRBJ2-7, with no clear D. Germline lookup yields CDR1 SGHRS and CDR2 YFSETQ. The CDR3 consists of 11 residues. V lost 2 bases and J lost 5, with 5 bases in between. The CDR3 region is CASSFRDEQYF. CDR3 sequence (DNA): TGCGCCAGCAGCTTCCGGGACGAGCAGTACTTC.

The V gene is TRBV9, the J gene TRBJ1-3, with D hard to call. V lost 0 bases to trimming and J lost 9 bases, with 16 bases between them. The CDR3 spans 15 residues. CDR1 is SGDLS, CDR2 YYNGEE, per germline. The CDR3 DNA follows: TGTGCCAGCAGCGTAGATCGACCGAGTCGGAGCACCATATATTTT. This translates into CASSVDRPSRSTIYF.

The chain has TRBV15 and TRBJ2-6; D is unclear. Deletions cut 4 bases from V and 0 bases from J, with 4 bases between. Germline assignment: CDR1 LNHNV and CDR2 YYDKDF (reference sequence). The CDR3 length is 14 residues. This CDR3 reads CATSTVSGANVLTF. The DNA of the CDR3 is TGTGCCACCAGCACGGTCTCTGGGGCCAACGTCCTGACTTTC. Full variable domain (rest looked up from reference TRBV15 and TRBJ2-6): DAMVIQNPRYQVTQFGKPVTLSCSQTLNHNVMYWYQQKSSQAPKLLFHYYDKDFNNEADTPDNFQSRRPNTSFCFLDIRSPGLGDTAMYLCATSTVSGANVLTFGAGSRLTVL.

This clone showed up just a few times. V usage is TRBV18 and J usage is TRBJ1-6; D unresolved. The V end lost 2 bases, the J end lost 8 bases, and 13 bases lay between the germline ends. The CDR3 consists of 15 residues. Germline V CDR1 and CDR2: KGHSH, LQKENI. The CDR3 DNA is TGTGCCAGCTCACCAAGAGCGTCCGCCGATTCACCCCTCCACTTT. Its protein is CASSPRASADSPLHF.

The rearrangement joins TRBV6-5 to TRBJ2-2; TRBD2 agrees at 10 bases. J gave up 7 bases and V 4 bases, and 6 bases lay outside the gene matches. This CDR3 comprises 15 residues. Germline V gives CDR1 MNHEY, CDR2 SVGAGI. The CDR3 is CASSSSGRGGGELFF. Here the CDR3 DNA reads TGTGCCAGCAGTTCAAGCGGGAGGGGGGGCGGGGAGCTGTTTTTT.

The V gene is TRBV28, the J gene TRBJ1-2; D gene ambiguous. This CDR3 is built from 14 residues. Trimming took off 3 bases at V and 0 bases at J, with 8 bases between the two ends. Germline CDR1 MDHEN, CDR2 SYDVKM. CDR3 in DNA: TGTGCCAGCAGTTTCGGAGGAGCTAACTATGGCTACACCTTC. It encodes CASSFGGANYGYTF.

CDR3 residues: CASSYRESNYGYTF. CDR3 sequence (DNA): TGTGCCAGCAGTTACAGGGAGAGTAACTATGGCTACACCTTC. The genes are TRBV6-5 and TRBJ1-2; D gene ambiguous. CDR3 length equals 14 residues. V was shortened by 2 bases and J by 1 base, with 8 bases between the two germline ends. In germline, CDR1 is MNHEY, CDR2 SVGAGI.

The chain combines TRBV28 with TRBJ1-4; 9 nucleotides line up with TRBD1. The length of the CDR3 is 15 residues. The J segment lost 7 bases and the V segment lost 6 bases, leaving 9 bases of the junction unmatched. From germline, CDR1 is MDHEN and CDR2 SYDVKM. The CDR3 region is CASSQGQGSAEKLFF. In nucleotides, the CDR3 is TGTGCCAGCAGCCAGGGACAGGGTTCGGCTGAAAAACTGTTTTTT.

DNA for the CDR3: TGCGCCAGCAGCTTGGGGACAGGGGGTGAAGCGTCTAACTATGGCTACACCTTC. It is translated as CASSLGTGGEASNYGYTF. The J gene is TRBJ1-2, the V gene TRBV5-1, with 10 nucleotides matching TRBD1. The germline V gene has CDR1 SGHRS and CDR2 YFSETQ. With 0 bases clipped from V and 0 bases from J, the junction kept 8 bases outside the gene matches. CDR3 length: 18 residues.

The chain links TRBV6-1 to TRBJ1-1; no firm D call. Trimming left V 2 bases short and J 7 bases short, with 8 bases between. The CDR3 is made up of 12 amino acids. Germline CDR1 and CDR2: MNHNS and SASEGT. CDR3 DNA: TGTGCCAGCAGTGAAATCCCTAGTGAAGCTTTCTTT. Its translation is CASSEIPSEAFF.